A selection of T cell receptor beta chains follows, all from one sample in a study of cytomegalovirus exposure and HLA in healthy donors. This table comes from immunoSEQ multiplex PCR, and its TCRdb copy is limited to in-frame clones, with some not included. The repertoire table contains 200,000 or so clones. The source material was PBMCs. The origin of the receptors is a boy aged 5-17 years in good health and CMV-seronegative. Both conserved end residues are part of each CDR3. Each record gives: J gene, V gene, D gene, CDR3 protein, CDR3 DNA. The D gene is left open where the match is weak.

j_gene: TRBJ1-1; v_gene: TRBV27; d_gene: .; CDR3aa: CASFAAVNTEAFF; CDR3nt: TGTGCCAGCTTTGCAGCGGTGAACACTGAAGCTTTCTTT
j_gene: TRBJ2-1; v_gene: TRBV7-8; d_gene: TRBD1; CDR3aa: CASSIRDRGPVGEQFF; CDR3nt: TGTGCCAGCAGCATCCGGGACAGGGGCCCAGTGGGTGAGCAGTTCTTC
j_gene: TRBJ2-7; v_gene: TRBV4-1; d_gene: .; CDR3aa: CASSQDPRDNSYEQYF; CDR3nt: TGCGCCAGCAGCCAAGACCCCCGGGACAACTCCTACGAGCAGTACTTC
j_gene: TRBJ2-7; v_gene: TRBV4-1; d_gene: .; CDR3aa: CASSQARGEQYF; CDR3nt: TGCGCCAGCAGCCAAGCCCGCGGGGAGCAGTACTTC
j_gene: TRBJ1-2; v_gene: TRBV28; d_gene: .; CDR3aa: CASTHRPWEQASPGYTF; CDR3nt: TGTGCCAGCACCCACCGACCTTGGGAGCAGGCCAGCCCTGGCTACACCTTC
j_gene: TRBJ1-5; v_gene: TRBV30; d_gene: .; CDR3aa: CAWNRRGVMNQPQHF; CDR3nt: TGTGCCTGGAACCGCCGGGGGGTCATGAATCAGCCCCAGCATTTT
j_gene: TRBJ1-1; v_gene: TRBV20-1; d_gene: .; CDR3aa: CSAPGDAEAFF; CDR3nt: TGCAGTGCTCCAGGGGACGCTGAAGCTTTCTTT
j_gene: TRBJ2-7; v_gene: TRBV5-1; d_gene: .; CDR3aa: CASREGSPSEQYF; CDR3nt: TGCGCCAGCAGGGAGGGGTCCCCCTCCGAGCAGTACTTC
j_gene: TRBJ1-1; v_gene: TRBV5-1; d_gene: .; CDR3aa: CASSGGQNTEAFF; CDR3nt: TGCGCCAGCAGCGGCGGACAGAACACTGAAGCTTTCTTT
j_gene: TRBJ2-7; v_gene: TRBV5-1; d_gene: .; CDR3aa: CASSTGYEQYF; CDR3nt: TGCGCCAGCAGTACTGGCTACGAGCAGTACTTC
j_gene: TRBJ2-1; v_gene: TRBV29-1; d_gene: .; CDR3aa: CSVEPGNEQFF; CDR3nt: TGCAGCGTTGAACCCGGGAATGAGCAGTTCTTC
j_gene: TRBJ1-4; v_gene: TRBV15; d_gene: .; CDR3aa: CATSRVGGHEKLFF; CDR3nt: TGTGCCACCAGCAGAGTCGGGGGGCACGAAAAACTGTTTTTT
j_gene: TRBJ1-2; v_gene: TRBV2; d_gene: TRBD1; CDR3aa: CASFGIRDRDNYGYTF; CDR3nt: TGTGCCAGCTTTGGAATCCGGGACAGGGATAACTATGGCTACACCTTC
j_gene: TRBJ1-1; v_gene: TRBV4-1; d_gene: .; CDR3aa: CASSSDILSPAFF; CDR3nt: TGCGCCAGCAGCTCGGACATTTTAAGTCCCGCTTTCTTT
j_gene: TRBJ1-2; v_gene: TRBV19; d_gene: .; CDR3aa: CASTTPMDSFYGYTF; CDR3nt: TGTGCCAGTACTACACCCATGGACAGTTTCTATGGCTACACCTTC
j_gene: TRBJ2-5; v_gene: TRBV5-4; d_gene: TRBD1; CDR3aa: CASSLTGVETQYF; CDR3nt: TGTGCCAGCAGCTTGACAGGGGTGGAGACCCAGTACTTC
j_gene: TRBJ1-2; v_gene: TRBV6-1; d_gene: .; CDR3aa: CASSGSSTGYGYTF; CDR3nt: TGTGCCAGCAGTGGGTCCTCTACAGGGTATGGCTACACCTTC
j_gene: TRBJ1-5; v_gene: TRBV10-3; d_gene: .; CDR3aa: CAISERAGGGNQPQHF; CDR3nt: TGTGCCATCAGTGAGAGAGCCGGAGGGGGCAATCAGCCCCAGCATTTT
j_gene: TRBJ1-3; v_gene: TRBV9; d_gene: .; CDR3aa: CASSAAGGRGNTIYF; CDR3nt: TGTGCCAGCAGCGCCGCGGGGGGTAGGGGAAACACCATATATTTT
j_gene: TRBJ1-6; v_gene: TRBV29-1; d_gene: TRBD1; CDR3aa: CSVGQGLNSPLHF; CDR3nt: TGCAGCGTTGGACAGGGGCTAAATTCACCCCTCCACTTT
j_gene: TRBJ1-2; v_gene: TRBV7-9; d_gene: .; CDR3aa: CASSSTVDLYYGYTF; CDR3nt: TGTGCCAGCAGCTCTACGGTCGATCTCTACTATGGCTACACCTTC
j_gene: TRBJ2-7; v_gene: TRBV30; d_gene: TRBD2; CDR3aa: CAWSPRGLAVYEQYF; CDR3nt: TGTGCCTGGAGCCCTCGGGGACTAGCGGTCTACGAGCAGTACTTC
j_gene: TRBJ2-3; v_gene: TRBV10-2; d_gene: .; CDR3aa: CASQPTNSDTQYF; CDR3nt: TGCGCCAGCCAACCGACTAATTCAGATACGCAGTATTTT
j_gene: TRBJ1-2; v_gene: TRBV21-1; d_gene: .; CDR3aa: CASSEARGVGLDYGYTF; CDR3nt: TGTGCCAGCAGCGAAGCACGGGGGGTAGGGTTGGACTATGGCTACACCTTC
j_gene: TRBJ1-2; v_gene: TRBV7-9; d_gene: .; CDR3aa: CASSFRQDYGYTF; CDR3nt: TGTGCCAGCAGCTTTCGGCAGGACTATGGCTACACCTTC
j_gene: TRBJ1-2; v_gene: TRBV30; d_gene: .; CDR3aa: CAYTSRGLYGYTF; CDR3nt: TGTGCCTATACGAGCAGGGGCCTCTATGGCTACACCTTC
j_gene: TRBJ2-3; v_gene: TRBV30; d_gene: .; CDR3aa: CAWTSPDTQYF; CDR3nt: TGTGCCTGGACGAGCCCGGATACGCAGTATTTT
j_gene: TRBJ2-6; v_gene: TRBV19; d_gene: TRBD1; CDR3aa: CASSTRTGGGPSGANVLTF; CDR3nt: TGTGCCAGTAGTACCAGGACAGGGGGCGGCCCCTCTGGGGCCAACGTCCTGACTTTC
j_gene: TRBJ1-1; v_gene: TRBV7-6; d_gene: TRBD1; CDR3aa: CASSSRTGNRNTEAFF; CDR3nt: TGTGCCAGCAGCTCCCGGACAGGGAATAGGAACACTGAAGCTTTCTTT
j_gene: TRBJ2-1; v_gene: TRBV7-9; d_gene: .; CDR3aa: CASTSQNHEQFF; CDR3nt: TGTGCCAGCACCTCTCAGAATCACGAGCAGTTCTTC
j_gene: TRBJ1-1; v_gene: TRBV5-5; d_gene: .; CDR3aa: CASSLDRVATEAFF; CDR3nt: TGTGCCAGCAGCTTGGACCGGGTGGCGACTGAAGCTTTCTTT
j_gene: TRBJ2-7; v_gene: TRBV19; d_gene: .; CDR3aa: CASSPTTVEGAYEQYF; CDR3nt: TGTGCCAGTAGTCCTACGACCGTCGAGGGAGCCTACGAGCAGTACTTC
j_gene: TRBJ2-1; v_gene: TRBV27; d_gene: .; CDR3aa: CASSPSGGTYNEQFF; CDR3nt: TGTGCCAGCAGTCCCTCCGGGGGAACCTACAATGAGCAGTTCTTC
j_gene: TRBJ2-7; v_gene: TRBV7-6; d_gene: .; CDR3aa: CASSLVRGPSYEQYF; CDR3nt: TGTGCCAGCAGCTTAGTGCGGGGGCCCTCCTACGAGCAGTACTTC
j_gene: TRBJ2-7; v_gene: TRBV15; d_gene: .; CDR3aa: CATSVRDNPYEQYF; CDR3nt: TGTGCCACCAGCGTCCGGGACAACCCCTACGAGCAGTACTTC
j_gene: TRBJ2-7; v_gene: TRBV7-8; d_gene: .; CDR3aa: CASSLRTVIYEQYF; CDR3nt: TGTGCCAGCAGCCTGCGGACAGTTATCTACGAGCAGTACTTC
j_gene: TRBJ2-3; v_gene: TRBV5-1; d_gene: .; CDR3aa: CASRELVAADTQYF; CDR3nt: TGCGCCAGCAGGGAACTAGTGGCGGCAGATACGCAGTATTTT
j_gene: TRBJ2-7; v_gene: TRBV7-9; d_gene: TRBD2; CDR3aa: CASSSTSGPLSFYEQYF; CDR3nt: TGTGCCAGCAGCTCGACTAGCGGACCCCTTTCGTTTTACGAGCAGTACTTC